This T cell receptor beta chain was captured by sequencing in a study of blood T cells in healthy people across ages. General study results and limits: CMV infection status of these donors was not known.

Isolated per sample were at least 7 million PBMCs. This clonotype was found a few times. The antigen is undetermined. CDR1 SQVTM and CDR2 ANQGSEA come from the germline V gene. V trimming: 6 bases; J trimming: 0 bases; junction bases outside the gene matches: 15. The CDR3 contains 17 residues. The use of a sample-barcoded 5' primer and a J-beta primer mix characterized a second PCR of roughly 6 to 11 cycles. Every single cDNA molecule received a tag from a template-switch adaptor with 12 random nucleotides. TCRdb re-called the 5' RACE reads through MiXCR, storing one row per CDR3 protein. The repertoire holds 1,300,000 or so distinct CDR3 sequences, 55% to 75% seen once, with over 5% in the top ten.

The V gene is TRBV29-1, the J gene TRBJ2-7; 9 positions match TRBD1. The receptor was isolated from a man aged 18-30 years in good health. Specimen: blood. In DNA, the CDR3 is TGCAGCGTAGACCCGGGACAGGGAAACCCTCTCTCCTACGAGCAGTACTTC. It translates to CSVDPGQGNPLSYEQYF.